This TCR beta chain derives from a study of cytomegalovirus exposure and HLA in healthy donors (TCRdb year 2017). In the study overall: An earlier analysis of some 600 of the donors reported 250 to 300 Gb of sequence data and 117 million unique TCR beta sequences obtained from about 180 million T cells. An early release covering approximately 600 HLA-typed donors comprised approximately 300 gigabases of sequencing data and 65 million to 100 million unique TCR sequences. Among the approximately 430 genotyped donors, more than 70% belonged to the genetic ancestry cluster associated with self-reported Caucasian donors. The aim of the study was to test whether cataloging public T cell receptors could identify signatures of past pathogen exposure. The T cell repertoires of some 700 subjects were profiled by immunosequencing and related to cytomegalovirus serostatus. Along with the roughly 710-subject first cohort, a separate validation cohort of about 110 different subjects was used. To predict cytomegalovirus infection status, the study combined high-throughput TCR immunosequencing, statistical association of individual TCRs with disease status, and machine learning. A later analysis re-examined previously published TCR beta repertoires from just over 650 donors and added high-resolution HLA genotyping to investigate patterns of TCR occurrence. Rather than drawing on any new phenotypic data, the later analysis identified candidate immune exposures from TCR beta sequences and the way those sequences occurred across donors. An earlier analysis of 587 of the donors used high-throughput TCR beta sequencing to judge whether each TCR beta V gene segment behaved as functional or pseudogenic. Alongside the repertoire data, information on donor age, sex, ethnicity and CMV serostatus was compiled. A later genetic analysis took genome-wide SNP genotypes for about three fifths of the roughly 670 donors and used that subset as a discovery cohort. Every discovery cohort repertoire had been produced on one sequencing platform. HLA typing included class I and class II loci at four-digit resolution. The number of typed donors differed by locus: about 620-640 for A, B, C, DRB1 and DQB1; some 500 for DQA1; approximately 600 for DPA1; and approximately 450 for DPB1. Because of strong linkage in the cohort, a few DR-DQ haplotypes were treated as single units for association and clustering. Among over 350 genotyped donors of the cohort, an average of around 240,000 unique TCR beta nucleotide sequences were sequenced per donor, approximately 20% of them non-productive.

Comments on this clone: The antigen it binds to is not known. Within one base of it there is no much larger clone, and no base qualities were kept.

The cohort comprised several hundred healthy bone marrow donors. At the time of sampling, all cohort members were nominally healthy, though unrecorded immune exposures were likely present. CMV serostatus was recorded as positive for some 300 and negative for about 50% of the 666 cohort members, whereas no CMV serostatus was recorded for the donor in question. A peripheral blood sample was provided by each donor, and peripheral blood mononuclear cells were used for TCR beta sequencing. The Qiagen DNeasy Blood Extraction Kit was used to extract genomic DNA from the blood cell samples. The paper as a whole reports these results and caveats: The presence/absence analyses assumed that sequencing depth was roughly uniform across donors, and that assumption may not be true. A further reported finding was that TCR beta sequences accurately predicted the HLA-A and HLA-B alleles for most subjects in the first cohort. The classifier was reported to diagnose cytomegalovirus status with high specificity and sensitivity in both the original and validation cohorts. Because some donors lacked HLA typing at each locus, the association tests relied only on the typed subset. Correlated functional status among segregating V segments might reflect linkage disequilibrium, but an unknown experimental factor could not be ruled out. A cluster of highly shared sequence variants was judged likely to be a technical artifact of the sequencing pipeline. Broadly in line with IMGT annotations, most TCR beta V segments showed up in productive rearrangements about 87% or about 30% of the time in an earlier analysis of roughly 590 of the donors. In vitro tests confirmed that a few of the cytomegalovirus-associated TCR beta chains recognize cytomegalovirus antigens. When HLA alleles, especially DR and DQ, strongly co-occurred, attributing TCR associations to individual alleles was difficult. In a later analysis, most CMV-associated TCR beta chains were found to appear HLA-restricted, with HLA associations seemingly driven largely by CMV exposure. In a later genetic analysis, fewer N-insertions in productive TCRs were reported among donors in an Asian-associated ancestry cluster than the approximately 710-donor mean. Immune exposure information for the cohort was limited to CMV serostatus. In a later analysis, HLA-associated TCR beta chains showed more clonal expansion and lower generation probabilities than non-associated chains that were equally common. In a later analysis, several top co-occurrence clusters were reported to appear linked to parvovirus B19, influenza, CMV and Epstein-Barr virus. It was suggested by the authors that the approach could potentially be generalized to other disease states and immunological phenotypes. V-gene and J-gene trimming of TCR beta chains was associated with a missense DCLRE1C variant in a later genetic analysis, and the association was replicated in an independent cohort. Approximately 18 rarely observed V segments, including chromosome 9 orphons, were excluded from the earlier analysis of approximately 500 of the donors because counts were too low. At a false discovery rate of 0.05, a later analysis linked 15,000 to 20,000 TCR beta sequences to specific HLA alleles. Most TCR sequences were observed very rarely across donors, whereas some public TCRs were present in many individuals. In a later analysis, TCR association rates were found to vary across HLA loci, with the most associated TCRs seen for DRB1 alleles and the fewest for HLA-C alleles. Only TCR beta chains were sequenced in this cohort, and the absence of alpha or paired-chain data limited detectable features. The study listed around 160 TCR beta chains as associated with cytomegalovirus.

The library relied on the immunoSEQ multiplex PCR assay. The multiplex PCR relied on a mix of 60 forward primers for TCR Vbeta segments and 13 reverse primers for TCR Jbeta segments. Amplification of the CDR3 region of rearranged TCR beta genes was performed with a multiplex PCR assay on genomic DNA. On the Illumina HiSeq System, the amplified TCR beta libraries were sequenced as 87-base-pair reads. The authors' pipeline ran thus. In a later analysis, around 80 million unique TCR beta chains were counted across the approximately 640 repertoires, and around 11 million of these chains were shared by at least two donors. Raw reads were error-corrected and collapsed into unique sequences with a nearest-neighbor algorithm that merged closely related sequences to remove PCR and sequencing errors. Alignment of CDR3 sequences to IMGT reference sequences was used to assign V, D and J gene segments. For a sequence to be retained, at least a six-nucleotide match to both a V gene segment and a J gene segment was required. A rearrangement counted as productive if the CDR3 had no stop codons and remained in frame with V and J, and every other rearrangement counted as non-productive. Following IMGT convention, CDR3 was defined as the stretch from the second conserved V-encoded cysteine up to the conserved J-encoded phenylalanine. Sequences without an unambiguous match to a single V gene segment were excluded from the earlier analysis of 587 of the donors. In an earlier analysis of approximately 500 of the donors, a V segment was called functional when productive rearrangements were above 56.7%, and segregating when the standard deviation between donors exceeded 5%. A statistical classification framework was developed to diagnose cytomegalovirus status using the catalog of TCR beta chain sequences. In a later analysis, TCR nucleotide sequences were compared against IMGT/GENE-DB human TR gene sequences so that V and J genes could be assigned. Using the TCRdist pipeline, a later analysis assigned CDR3 sequences along with most-parsimonious VDJ recombination scenarios. In a later analysis, each TCR beta chain was defined by its CDR3 amino acid sequence together with its V-gene family, and reads lacking a unique V-gene family were excluded. In a later analysis, some 600 highly shared, low-generation-probability nucleotide sequences were removed to address suspected cross-contamination and a sequencing artifact. In a later analysis, a clonal expansion index for each public chain was calculated from normalized within-repertoire ranks of inferred template counts. Generation probabilities in a later analysis came from a VDJ recombination model fitted to out-of-frame rearrangements, and those results were checked against IGoR. In a later analysis, hypergeometric tests were used to score TCR-TCR, TCR-HLA and TCR-CMV co-occurrence, with a repertoire-size bias correction applied to TCR pairs. A later analysis estimated false discovery rates by permuting HLA or CMV assignments 20 times. In a later analysis, co-occurring TCRs were grouped using DBSCAN, and TCRdist sequence similarity was added for clustering within HLA-allele-positive subsets. Repertoires with fewer than 30,000 or more than 120,000 public chains were left out of co-occurrence clustering, as were about five repertoires with anomalous nucleotide sharing. Not all clones reach the TCRdb copy of this immuneACCESS table, which keeps in-frame sequences only. Checked studies attribute under half of the gap to unresolved V genes and leave the rest unexplained. Clonal size and the V and J genes are those of that table, whereas D and trimming came from the DNA. For this sample the table gives about 150,000 clones, of which about four fifths were detected only once. About 4.5% of the sample is held by the ten biggest clonotypes.

The sequence was collected from a man aged 25-45 years in good health. The sequenced sample was PBMCs.

DNA sequence: TGTGCCAGCAAGTATCTGGGACAGGGGAACACCGGGGAGCTGTTTTTT. Its coded protein is CASKYLGQGNTGELFF. The rearrangement joined TRBV21-1 to TRBJ2-2; the table's TRBD1 call for D was not verified on the DNA. TRBV21-1 is deemed a pseudogene. Including cysteine and phenylalanine, the CDR3 has 16 amino acids. The read is trimmed to its CDR3 DNA, 48 bases read in frame from base 1.